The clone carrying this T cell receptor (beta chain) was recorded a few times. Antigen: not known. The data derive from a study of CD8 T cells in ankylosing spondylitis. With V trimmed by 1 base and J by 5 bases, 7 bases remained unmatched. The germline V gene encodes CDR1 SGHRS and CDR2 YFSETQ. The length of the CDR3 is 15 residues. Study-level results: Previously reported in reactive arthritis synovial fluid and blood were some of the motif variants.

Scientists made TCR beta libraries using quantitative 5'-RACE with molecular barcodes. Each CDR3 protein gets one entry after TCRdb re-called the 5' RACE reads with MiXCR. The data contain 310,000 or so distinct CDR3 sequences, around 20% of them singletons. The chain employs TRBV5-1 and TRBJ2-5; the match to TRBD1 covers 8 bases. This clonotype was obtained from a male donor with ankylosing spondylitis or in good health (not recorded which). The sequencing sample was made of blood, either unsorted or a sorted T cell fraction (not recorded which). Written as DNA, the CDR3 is TGCGCCAGCAGCTTGAGTACAGGGGGTCATGAGACCCAGTACTTC. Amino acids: CASSLSTGGHETQYF.